This TCR beta chain is drawn from a study of memory CD4+ T cells and cytomegalovirus serostatus. Findings and limits, study-wide: Suggested: most of the CMV-linked TCR signature lies in CD4+ memory cells. 67 of 164 known CMV-associated TCRbeta sequences appeared in CD4+ memory.

Germline values: CDR1 SEHNR, CDR2 FQNEAQ (reference sequence). V gave up 5 bases and J gave up 6 bases; unmatched junction bases: 7. The CDR3 spans 14 residues. The sort gate was single viable CD3+CD4+CD8-CD45RO+ cells for memory CD4+ T cells. After thawing, CD4+ T cells were positively selected. Under the authors' procedure: Out-of-frame sequences were removed, leaving roughly 2,200,000 distinct TCRbeta sequences. Libraries were prepared by immunoSEQ multiplex PCR; TCRdb keeps only in-frame clonotypes and omits some of them. V, J and clone size are taken as reported in that table, and D and trimming were inferred from the DNA itself. The data hold 70,000 to 95,000 clones, with around 80% observed a single time. As concerns this clone: What it recognizes is unknown.

The sample consisted of memory CD4+ T cells from blood. The chain uses TRBV7-9 and TRBJ2-3; 8 nucleotides match TRBD2. The TCR comes from an adult in good health and CMV-seronegative. DNA of the CDR3: TGTGCCAGCAGCACCGGGACTAGTAGGGATACGCAGTATTTT. Protein: CASSTGTSRDTQYF.